Presented here are 23 T cell receptor beta chains from one specimen sequenced in a study of shared clonotypes between healthy human individuals. Repertoires were generated with immunoSEQ multiplex PCR, while TCRdb's copy carries only in-frame clones and drops some. The sample yields over a million clones, roughly 74% seen once. What was sequenced was memory CD4+ T cells from PBMCs. Subset indicated: CD45RA-negative fraction. The receptors come from a man younger than 35 in good health. Some clones in this sample may be carry-over from other donors' samples.

The chain recombines TRBV7-3 with TRBJ2-5, with D possibly being TRBD1 (6 bases). The germline V and J ends were trimmed by 6 bases and 4 bases, with 12 bases remaining between them. Per germline, CDR1 SGHTA and CDR2 FQGTGA. This CDR3 spans 13 amino acids. CDR3 coding DNA: TGTGCCAGCAGTAATGTCAGGGGAGAGACCCAGTACTTC. Protein sequence: CASSNVRGETQYF.

V gene TRBV29-1 combines with J gene TRBJ1-1; 7 bases line up with TRBD1. This CDR3 is built from 12 residues. Looked up from germline, CDR1 is SQVTM and CDR2 is ANQGSEA. V was clipped by 7 bases and J by 3 bases; unmatched bases: 5. For the CDR3, the DNA is TGCAGCGCGCTACAGGGGCACACTGAAGCTTTCTTT. As protein: CSALQGHTEAFF.

The rearrangement links TRBV9 to TRBJ1-5; no clear D. Germline CDR1 SGDLS, CDR2 YYNGEE. V was cut by 0 bases and J by 6 bases, with 13 bases left in between. This CDR3 spans 15 amino acids. CDR3 DNA sequence: TGTGCCAGCAGCGTAGGCGGCCAGGAGGGTCAGCCCCAGCATTTT. Its protein is CASSVGGQEGQPQHF.

This chain uses TRBV11-1 with TRBJ2-7; D is ambiguous. From germline, CDR1 is SGHAT and CDR2 FQDESV (reference sequence). V was shortened by 6 bases and J by 5 bases, with 8 bases between the two germline ends. The CDR3 totals 11 residues. CDR3 sequence (DNA): TGTGCCAGCAGTCTACTGGACGAGCAGTACTTC. Encoded protein: CASSLLDEQYF.

J is TRBJ1-1 and V is TRBV5-4; no firm D call. The V gene's germline CDR1 is SGHNT and CDR2 YYREEE (reference sequence). This CDR3 comprises 16 residues. V was cut by 2 bases and J by 6 bases, with 20 bases left in between. DNA for the CDR3: TGTGCCAGCAGCTTCTTAGATGCCGGGCTGGCCGCTGAAGCTTTCTTT. It translates to CASSFLDAGLAAEAFF.

This chain uses TRBV6-5 with TRBJ1-2, with 11 bases identical to TRBD1. The CDR3 consists of 15 residues. V gave up 2 bases and J gave up 4 bases; unmatched junction bases: 3. Germline CDR1 is MNHEY and CDR2 is SVGAGI. In nucleotides, the CDR3 is TGTGCCAGCAGTTACAGGGACAGGGGGTTCTATGGCTACACCTTC. Translated, it gives CASSYRDRGFYGYTF.

Of note for this clone: This probably arose from a read error, given a far larger clone one base away. This rearrangement joins TRBV18 to TRBJ1-2; 8 bases are a match to TRBD1. Germline CDR1 is KGHSH and CDR2 is LQKENI. The J segment lost 2 bases and the V segment lost 6 bases, leaving 14 bases of the junction unmatched. The CDR3 runs to 17 residues. The CDR3 loop is CASSLALSRTGNYGYTF. CDR3 nucleotide sequence: TGTGCCAGCTCGCTCGCACTCTCGCGGACAGGGAACTATGGCTACACCTTC.

This sequence joins TRBV5-4 and TRBJ1-4; possibly TRBD1 for D (5 bases). The germline CDR1 and CDR2 sequences are SGHNT and YYREEE (reference sequence). The germline V and J ends were trimmed by 0 bases and 5 bases, with 11 bases remaining between them. This CDR3 is built from 15 residues. The CDR3, as DNA: TGTGCCAGCAGCTTGGAGGGGCTAAGGAATGAAAAACTGTTTTTT. Its protein is CASSLEGLRNEKLFF.

As for this clone: Additional DNA sequences in this sample encode the identical CDR3. The chain carries TRBV18 and TRBJ2-7; no clear D gene. The length of the CDR3 is 14 residues. The germline V and J ends were trimmed by 2 bases and 1 base, with 9 bases remaining between them. The germline V gene encodes CDR1 KGHSH and CDR2 LQKENI. The CDR3 DNA reads as TGTGCCAGCTCACCAAGGACGGATTCCTACGAGCAGTACTTC. Its translation: CASSPRTDSYEQYF. Drawing the rest from reference TRBV18 and TRBJ2-7, the complete variable domain is NAGVMQNPRHLVRRRGQEARLRCSPMKGHSHVYWYRQLPEEGLKFMVYLQKENIIDESGMPKERFSAEFPKEGPSILRIQQVVRGDSAAYFCASSPRTDSYEQYFGPGTRLTVT.

Details on this clone: A read error may explain this, as a much larger clone is one base away. The chain employs TRBV11-2 and TRBJ1-1, with D unresolved. V was pared by 0 bases and J by 8 bases, with 7 bases between. Germline loops: CDR1 SGHAT, CDR2 FQNNGV. This CDR3 is built from 12 residues. The CDR3: CASSLEMAEAFF. Written as DNA, the CDR3 is TGTGCCAGCAGCTTAGAGATGGCAGAAGCTTTCTTT.

V gene TRBV7-2 combines with J gene TRBJ2-1; D remains unclear. Germline values: CDR1 SGHTA, CDR2 FQGNSA. This CDR3 comprises 13 residues. Trimming left V 1 base short and J 10 bases short, with 11 bases between. The CDR3 DNA is TGTGCCAGCAGCTTAGGTCCTGATAGGGAGCAGTTCTTC. It translates to CASSLGPDREQFF. Complete variable domain (other parts from reference TRBV7-2 and TRBJ2-1): GAGVSQSPSNKVTEKGKDVELRCDPISGHTALYWYRQSLGQGLEFLIYFQGNSAPDKSGLPSDRFSAERTGGSVSTLTIQRTQQEDSAVYLCASSLGPDREQFFGPGTRLTVL.

The chain links TRBV10-3 to TRBJ2-5; TRBD2 matches 10 bases. V dropped 6 bases and J dropped 2; count of bases not matched to a gene: 6. CDR3 size: 15 residues. CDR1 is ENHRY and CDR2 is SYGVKD in the germline V gene. CDR3 loop: CAISAGTSEQETQYF. The CDR3 DNA reads as TGTGCCATCAGCGCCGGGACTAGCGAGCAAGAGACCCAGTACTTC.

In the case of this clone: The sample carries other DNA sequences with the same CDR3. This sequence joins TRBV7-3 and TRBJ2-1; TRBD2 aligns across 7 bases. Germline CDR1 SGHTA, CDR2 FQGTGA. Germline trimming cut 5 bases from V and 5 bases from J; bases unmatched to any gene: 6. The CDR3 covers 14 residues. CDR3 amino acids: CASSPPGGNNEQFF. The DNA of the CDR3 is TGTGCCAGCAGCCCACCGGGGGGTAACAATGAGCAGTTCTTC.

V and J are TRBV10-3 and TRBJ2-5, with 7 bases aligning to TRBD1. V shed 7 bases, J shed 2 bases, and the junction held 4 bases outside the gene matches. The CDR3 spans 13 residues. The V gene's germline CDR1 is ENHRY and CDR2 SYGVKD. The CDR3 DNA reads as TGTGCCATCAACGGACAGGCTCAAGAGACCCAGTACTTC. Translated: CAINGQAQETQYF.

This sequence joins TRBV2 and TRBJ2-7; 14 bases are shared with TRBD2. V lost 7 bases and J lost 1; bases outside the gene matches: 9. This CDR3 region has 17 residues. The germline V gene has CDR1 SNHLY and CDR2 FYNNEI. The CDR3 DNA reads as TGTGCCAGCAATTTCGGACTAGCGGGAGGCGCTTCCTACGAGCAGTACTTC. This gives the protein CASNFGLAGGASYEQYF. The whole variable domain, filled in from reference TRBV2 and TRBJ2-7, reads EPEVTQTPSHQVTQMGQEVILRCVPISNHLYFYWYRQILGQKVEFLVSFYNNEISEKSEIFDDQFSVERPDGSNFTLKIRSTKLEDSAMYFCASNFGLAGGASYEQYFGPGTRLTVT.

The chain couples TRBV4-3 to TRBJ1-2; 9 nucleotides match TRBD1. Per germline, CDR1 LGHNA and CDR2 YSLEER. J gave up 3 bases and V 3 bases, and 14 bases lay outside the gene matches. The CDR3 has 18 residues. CDR3 region: CASSHPWGAGDRDYGYTF. The CDR3 region has the DNA TGCGCCAGCAGCCACCCGTGGGGGGCAGGGGACAGGGACTATGGCTACACCTTC.

The chain links TRBV6-6 to TRBJ2-2; D may match TRBD1 or TRBD2 (6 bases each). The ends were cut back, 5 bases at V and 7 bases at J, with 20 bases in the middle. There are 16 residues in the CDR3. Germline CDR1 MNHNY, CDR2 SVGAGI (reference sequence). The CDR3 is CASSPAGGRGGGELFF. The CDR3 bases are TGTGCCAGCAGTCCCGCTGGAGGGAGAGGGGGCGGGGAGCTGTTTTTT.

This chain joins TRBV5-1 and TRBJ1-2; D is ambiguous. The V gene's germline CDR1 is SGHRS and CDR2 YFSETQ. The CDR3 extends over 14 amino acids. The V and J ends lost 0 bases and 10 bases respectively, with 16 bases between them. This CDR3 is CASSLAGRRLNYTF. CDR3 coding DNA: TGCGCCAGCAGCTTGGCCGGCAGACGGCTTAACTACACCTTC.

The chain combines TRBV5-8 with TRBJ1-2; 9 bases are a match to TRBD1. The germline gives CDR1 SGHTS, CDR2 YDEGEE. The V gene end was trimmed by 5 bases and the J gene end by 4 bases; junction bases not matched to a gene: 3. The CDR3 loop spans 13 amino acids. DNA for the CDR3: TGTGCCAGCAGAACAGGGGGCAGCTATGGCTACACCTTC. The encoded protein is CASRTGGSYGYTF.

In regard to this clone: Other DNA sequences within the sample encode an identical CDR3. This chain joins TRBV28 and TRBJ1-3; the D is unclear. The CDR3 has 12 amino acids. The ends were cut back, 5 bases at V and 7 bases at J, with 9 bases in the middle. CDR1 and CDR2 (germline): MDHEN, SYDVKM. The CDR3 nucleotides read TGTGCCAGCAGTCCCCCCGGCAACACCATATATTTT. Its protein product is CASSPPGNTIYF.

On this clone: Since a much larger clone is just one base distant, this may be a read error. Other DNA sequences in this sample translate to the same CDR3. The chain uses TRBV20-1 and TRBJ2-7, with 7 nucleotides matching TRBD2. Germline trimming cut 5 bases from V and 5 bases from J; bases unmatched to any gene: 0. The CDR3 is 10 amino acids. The germline CDR1 and CDR2 sequences are DFQATT and SNEGSKA (reference sequence). Here the CDR3 reads CSAAGDEQYF. DNA of the CDR3: TGCAGTGCTGCGGGGGACGAGCAGTACTTC.

This chain connects TRBV27 to TRBJ2-5; 8 nucleotides agree with TRBD2. This CDR3 is built from 14 residues. The germline V gene encodes CDR1 MNHEY and CDR2 SMNVEV (reference sequence). With V trimmed by 5 bases and J by 7 bases, 9 bases remained unmatched. The CDR3 bases are TGTGCCAGCAGTCGGAGCGGGAGTGGTATGACCCAGTACTTC. Amino acids: CASSRSGSGMTQYF.

The count of this clone is one. The junction departs from germline at one end; a sequencing error may be responsible. The chain links TRBV2 to TRBJ2-7; 7 positions agree with TRBD1. CDR1 and CDR2 (germline): SNHLY, FYNNEI. There are 15 residues in the CDR3. The CDR3 spells CASSEAGTDGNEQYF. CDR3 DNA sequence: TGTGCCAGCAGCGAAGCCGGGACAGACGGGAACGAGCAGTACTTC.